The 5 T cell receptor beta chains in this list originate from one sample, sequenced in a study of T-cell reconstitution after alpha-beta-depleted transplantation in children. TCRbeta library construction was performed incorporating unique molecular identifiers. TCRdb re-called the PCR reads through MiXCR, storing one row per CDR3 protein. The table has 100,000 or so distinct CDR3 sequences, 15% to 18% seen once; the top ten hold 15% to 20%. This sample comprised PBMCs, mostly from graft donor cells, obtained 180 days after TCRalphabeta/CD19-depleted stem cell transplant. The receptor source for this set is a male patient under 10 years old who had a stem cell transplant for acute lymphoblastic leukemia, so the T cells may come from the graft donor.

A few counts support this clonotype. The rearrangement joins TRBV5-1 to TRBJ2-5, with D possibly being TRBD2 (6 bases). Trimming stripped 0 bases from V and 2 bases from J, with 14 bases between. The CDR3 loop spans 16 amino acids. Germline CDR1 is SGHRS and CDR2 is YFSETQ. The CDR3 is CASSLVEWGVQETQYF. CDR3 sequence (DNA): TGCGCCAGCAGCTTGGTGGAGTGGGGGGTGCAAGAGACCCAGTACTTC.

This clonotype was seen only a few times. The chain is built from TRBV18 and TRBJ2-1, with 14 bases fitting TRBD2. V dropped 3 bases and J dropped 8; count of bases not matched to a gene: 9. The CDR3 extends over 17 amino acids. Germline CDR1 and CDR2: KGHSH and LQKENI. The CDR3 here is CASSPTSGTSGSDEQFF. In nucleotides, the CDR3 is TGTGCCAGCTCACCTACGTCCGGGACTAGCGGGAGCGATGAGCAGTTCTTC.

The gene calls are TRBV5-1 and TRBJ2-1; the D gene is possibly TRBD2 (5 bases). The CDR3 has 14 amino acids. The ends were cut back, 4 bases at V and 8 bases at J, with 16 bases in the middle. Per the germline V gene, CDR1 is SGHRS and CDR2 is YFSETQ. The CDR3: CASSPQTGVYEQFF. The CDR3 DNA follows: TGCGCCAGCAGCCCCCAGACCGGGGTGTATGAGCAGTTCTTC.

This clonotype has a handful of counts. The chain uses TRBV7-9 and TRBJ1-1; TRBD1 matches 11 bases. V shed 4 bases, J shed 5 bases, and the junction held 6 bases outside the gene matches. From germline, CDR1 is SEHNR and CDR2 FQNEAQ (reference sequence). This CDR3 comprises 15 residues. The CDR3 sequence: CASSYGQGAETEAFF. The CDR3 DNA reads TGTGCCAGCAGCTACGGACAGGGGGCCGAAACTGAAGCTTTCTTT.

In this sample, this clonotype turned up a few times. V and J are TRBV6-5 and TRBJ1-1; D possibly corresponds to TRBD1 (6 bases). CDR1 and CDR2 (germline): MNHEY, SVGAGI. V was shortened by 4 bases and J by 1 base, with 13 bases between the two germline ends. CDR3 length: 15 amino acids. The chain's CDR3 is CASSLFRGPNTEAFF. CDR3 nucleotides: TGTGCCAGCAGTTTATTCAGGGGCCCGAACACTGAAGCTTTCTTT.